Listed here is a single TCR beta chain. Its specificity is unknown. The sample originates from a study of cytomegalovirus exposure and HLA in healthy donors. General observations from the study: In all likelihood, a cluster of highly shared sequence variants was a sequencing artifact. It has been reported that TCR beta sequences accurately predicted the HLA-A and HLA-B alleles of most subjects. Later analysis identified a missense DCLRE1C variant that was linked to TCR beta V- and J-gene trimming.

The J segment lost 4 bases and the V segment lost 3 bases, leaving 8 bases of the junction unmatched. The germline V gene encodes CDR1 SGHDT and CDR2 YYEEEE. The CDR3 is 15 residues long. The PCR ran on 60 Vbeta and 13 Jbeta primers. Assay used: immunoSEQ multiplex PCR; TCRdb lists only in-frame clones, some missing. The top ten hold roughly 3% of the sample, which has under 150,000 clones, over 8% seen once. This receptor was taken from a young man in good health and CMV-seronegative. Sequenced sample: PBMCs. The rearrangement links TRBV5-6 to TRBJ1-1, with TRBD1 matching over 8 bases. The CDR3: CASSSDRGVGTEAFF. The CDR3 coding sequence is TGTGCCAGCAGCTCCGACAGGGGAGTGGGCACTGAAGCTTTCTTT.